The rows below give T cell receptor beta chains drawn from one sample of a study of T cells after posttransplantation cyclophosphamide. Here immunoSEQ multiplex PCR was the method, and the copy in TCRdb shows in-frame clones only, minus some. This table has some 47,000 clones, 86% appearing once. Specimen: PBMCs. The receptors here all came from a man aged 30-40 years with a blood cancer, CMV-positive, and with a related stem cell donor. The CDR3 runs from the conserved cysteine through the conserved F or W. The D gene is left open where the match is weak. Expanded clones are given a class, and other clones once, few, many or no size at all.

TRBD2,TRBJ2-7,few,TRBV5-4,CASSPLAGAGEQYF,TGTGCCAGCAGCCCCTTAGCGGGAGCGGGTGAGCAGTACTTC
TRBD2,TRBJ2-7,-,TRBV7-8,CASSLGGAGAVYEQYF,TGTGCCAGCAGCTTAGGGGGAGCGGGAGCCGTCTACGAGCAGTACTTC
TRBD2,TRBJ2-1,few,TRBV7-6,CASSLYTSGSGNEQFF,TGTGCCAGCAGCTTATACACTAGCGGGTCGGGTAATGAGCAGTTCTTC
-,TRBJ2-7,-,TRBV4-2,CASSQVIDTSYEQYF,TGTGCCAGCAGCCAAGTTATCGACACTTCCTACGAGCAGTACTTC
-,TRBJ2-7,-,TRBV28,CASSLGTFYEQYF,TGTGCCAGCAGTTTAGGGACATTCTACGAGCAGTACTTC
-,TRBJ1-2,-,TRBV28,CASSSNIGYTF,TGTGCCAGCAGTTCCAACATTGGCTACACCTTC
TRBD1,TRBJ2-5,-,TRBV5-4,CASRSGTEETQYF,TGTGCCAGCAGGTCCGGGACAGAAGAGACCCAGTACTTC
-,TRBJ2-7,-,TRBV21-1,CASTQWGRTSYEQYF,TGTGCCAGCACTCAGTGGGGGCGGACATCCTACGAGCAGTACTTC
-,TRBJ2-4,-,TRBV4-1,CASSREDSGGRKVDIQYF,TGCGCCAGCAGCCGAGAAGATAGCGGAGGTCGGAAGGTAGACATTCAGTACTTC
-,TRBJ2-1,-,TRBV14,CASSQDLPSALYNEQFF,TGTGCCAGCAGCCAAGATCTCCCTAGCGCCCTTTACAATGAGCAGTTCTTC
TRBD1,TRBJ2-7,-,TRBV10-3,CAIRTGVFYEQYF,TGTGCCATAAGGACAGGGGTTTTCTACGAGCAGTACTTC
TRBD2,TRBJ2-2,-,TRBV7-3,CASSAGGYTGELFF,TGTGCCAGCTCAGCGGGAGGGTACACCGGGGAGCTGTTTTTT
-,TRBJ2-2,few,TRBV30,CAWSVRVTGELFF,TGTGCCTGGAGTGTACGGGTAACCGGGGAGCTGTTTTTT
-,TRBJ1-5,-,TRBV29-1,CSVETGGGDQPQHF,TGCAGCGTTGAAACGGGGGGGGGAGATCAGCCCCAGCATTTT
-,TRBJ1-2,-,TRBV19,CASSDQGDSYGYTF,TGTGCCAGTAGTGACCAGGGCGATAGCTATGGCTACACCTTC
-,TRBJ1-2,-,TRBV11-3,CASSLGGGGSYTF,TGTGCCAGCAGCTTAGGAGGAGGTGGAAGCTACACCTTC
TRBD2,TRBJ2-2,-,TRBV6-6,CASSLSGKNTGELFF,TGTGCCAGCAGCCTGAGCGGGAAGAACACCGGGGAGCTGTTTTTT